These T cell receptor beta chains were read from a single sample in a study of T cells in Graves' hyperthyroidism and ophthalmopathy. Each CDR3 protein is one row after TCRdb ran MiXCR on the multiplex PCR reads. The sample contains hundreds of thousands of distinct CDR3 sequences, 17% of which appear only once. The sample was blood. These TCRs come from a woman aged 18 to 35 with Graves' ophthalmopathy. Both conserved end residues are part of each CDR3. Fields, in order: clone size, D gene, V gene, J gene, CDR3 DNA, CDR3 protein. D genes are given only for firm matches. Expanded clones get a size class; other rows say once, few or many, or leave the size out.

NA,NA,TRBV9,TRBJ1-2,TGTGCCAGCAGCGTAGAGACAGGTCCGGTTCCTACCTTC,CASSVETGPVPTF
many,NA,TRBV27,TRBJ1-2,TGTGCCAGCAGTTTAACCCGGGAGCAGTACTATGGCTACACCTTC,CASSLTREQYYGYTF
many,NA,TRBV6-1,TRBJ2-1,TGTGCCAGCAAGGCGTACAATGAGCAGTTCTTC,CASKAYNEQFF
NA,TRBD1,TRBV10-3,TRBJ1-2,TGTGCCATCAGTACACAAACCGGGACAGGGGAGAATGGCTACACCTTC,CAISTQTGTGENGYTF
NA,NA,TRBV20-1,TRBJ2-4,TGCAGTGCTAGGACGGCTGCAGGGGTGAGGAACATTCAGTACTTC,CSARTAAGVRNIQYF
many,NA,TRBV7-8,TRBJ2-1,TGTGCCAGCAGCTTACCCCAGGGGGAGGTTGACAATGAGCAGTTCTTC,CASSLPQGEVDNEQFF
many,NA,TRBV7-7,TRBJ2-5,TGTGCTAGCAGCAAACCGGGACCACAAGAGACCCAGTACTTC,CASSKPGPQETQYF
few,TRBD2,TRBV28,TRBJ2-2,TGTGCCAGCAGTCCCACTAGCGGGGGGAGCGGGGAGCTGTTTTTT,CASSPTSGGSGELFF
few,TRBD2,TRBV6-1,TRBJ2-1,TGTGCCAGCAGTTCACGGCGGGAGTCGGATGAGCAGTTCTTC,CASSSRRESDEQFF
few,TRBD1,TRBV5-1,TRBJ2-1,TGCGCCAGCAGCTTGGGGACAGGGGTCAACAATGAGCAGTTCTTC,CASSLGTGVNNEQFF
many,TRBD1,TRBV20-1,TRBJ1-5,TGCAGTGCTAGAGACCGGACAGGGGCTCAGCCCCAGCATTTT,CSARDRTGAQPQHF
many,NA,TRBV28,TRBJ2-7,TGTGCCAGCAGCGCGCGAACGGGGGACTACGAGCAGTACTTC,CASSARTGDYEQYF
NA,TRBD1,TRBV20-1,TRBJ2-3,TGCAGTGCTAGAGATGCCCAGGGGGCGGGCACAGATACGCAGTATTTT,CSARDAQGAGTDTQYF
NA,TRBD1,TRBV12-3/TRBV12-4,TRBJ1-2,TGTGCCAGCAGTTTTTTGCCCACGACAGGGAGGAACTATGGCTACACCTTC,CASSFLPTTGRNYGYTF
NA,TRBD2,TRBV6-1,TRBJ2-2,TGTGCCAGCAGTGAAGCAGCGGGGGGCACCGGGGAGCTGTTTTTT,CASSEAAGGTGELFF
NA,NA,TRBV3-1,TRBJ2-3,TGTGCCAGCGGGGCTCGACTAGGGGAAGGTACGCAGTATTTT,CASGARLGEGTQYF
few,TRBD1,TRBV9,TRBJ1-2,TGTGCCAGCAGCGTAGGCCGCCTACAGGGGGATAGGATCTATGGCTACACCTTC,CASSVGRLQGDRIYGYTF
many,NA,TRBV3-1,TRBJ2-7,TGTGCCAGCAGCCAAGTCGAGTACGAGCAGTACTTC,CASSQVEYEQYF
NA,NA,TRBV19,TRBJ1-5,TGTGCCAGTAGTATCCTTGCAAGCGGGACTCAGCCCCAGCATTTT,CASSILASGTQPQHF
many,NA,TRBV11-2,TRBJ2-7,TGTGCCAGCAGCTCCGAGACGGTTTCCCTCTCCTACGAGCAGTACTTC,CASSSETVSLSYEQYF
few,NA,TRBV11-2,TRBJ2-1,TGTGCCAGCAGCCTCGCTATCAATGAGCAGTTCTTC,CASSLAINEQFF
few,NA,TRBV19,TRBJ2-1,TGTGCCAGTAGTATATGGACGGGGGGCCAATACAATGAGCAGTTCTTC,CASSIWTGGQYNEQFF
few,NA,TRBV10-3,TRBJ1-1,TGTGCCATCAGTGAGTCGAGAGTGAACACTGAAGCTTTCTTT,CAISESRVNTEAFF
few,NA,TRBV7-6,TRBJ2-2,TGTGCCAGCAGCCAGGGGGGGAGAACCGGGGAGCTGTTTTTT,CASSQGGRTGELFF
many,TRBD1,TRBV6-2/TRBV6-3,TRBJ2-7,TGTGCCAGCAGCGCAGTTACCGGGACAGGGGGCAACGAGCAGTACTTC,CASSAVTGTGGNEQYF
NA,TRBD1,TRBV6-1,TRBJ2-7,TGTGCCAGCAAGGAAGACAGGGGACCAAACGAGCAGTACTTC,CASKEDRGPNEQYF
many,NA,TRBV27,TRBJ1-6,TGTGCCAGCAGTTTGAGTATGAGGACCGAATATAATTCACCCCTCCACTTT,CASSLSMRTEYNSPLHF
many,NA,TRBV7-2,TRBJ2-5,TGTGCCAGCGTACTATTCGTGGGGGAGAAGACCCAGTACTTC,CASVLFVGEKTQYF
many,NA,TRBV6-6,TRBJ1-3,TGTGCCAGCAGTTACCCCTATCGGTACTCTGGAAACACCATATATTTT,CASSYPYRYSGNTIYF
NA,NA,TRBV15,TRBJ2-7,TGTGCCACGCAGGGTGGGTCCTACGAGCAGTACTTC,CATQGGSYEQYF
many,TRBD1,TRBV12-3/TRBV12-4,TRBJ2-1,TGTGCCAGCAGAGGGGGCACCTACAATGAGCAGTTCTTC,CASRGGTYNEQFF
few,NA,TRBV6-7,TRBJ1-5,TGTGCCAGCAGAAGGAGGCCTGTTTGTAGCAATCAGCCCCAGCATTTT,CASRRRPVCSNQPQHF
NA,NA,TRBV27,TRBJ2-5,TGTGCCAGCAGACCCGGGGTGGGCCGCCCGAAGACCCAGTACTTC,CASRPGVGRPKTQYF
many,NA,TRBV11-2,TRBJ2-7,TGTGCCAGCAGCTTAGACCTCCCGCGTGACTACGAGCAGTACTTC,CASSLDLPRDYEQYF
few,NA,TRBV28,TRBJ2-2,TGTGCCAGCAGTTTCGGGGCGGGCGTTCGGACCGGGGAGCTGTTTTTT,CASSFGAGVRTGELFF
many,NA,TRBV2,TRBJ1-1,TGTGCCAGCAGTGAGGGAGTAATGAACACTGAAGCTTTCTTT,CASSEGVMNTEAFF
many,NA,TRBV6-1,TRBJ2-7,TGTGCCAGCACCTACCGCTACGAGCAGTACTTC,CASTYRYEQYF
NA,NA,TRBV6-2/TRBV6-3,TRBJ2-2,TGTGCCAGCAACTCGCCTAGCTACGCCGGGGAGCTGTTTTTT,CASNSPSYAGELFF
many,TRBD1,TRBV24-1,TRBJ2-7,TGTGCCACCAGCCCAGGACAGGTCTCCTACGAGCAGTACTTC,CATSPGQVSYEQYF
NA,TRBD1,TRBV6-5,TRBJ1-4,TGTGCCAGCAGTTTATGGGACAGGAATGAAAAACTGTTTTTT,CASSLWDRNEKLFF
NA,NA,TRBV6-2/TRBV6-3,TRBJ2-7,TGTGCCAGCAGTTACTCCCCCTGGGGGCGACGCTCCTACGAGCAGTACTTC,CASSYSPWGRRSYEQYF
NA,NA,TRBV28,TRBJ2-7,TGTGCCAGCGGCATGACAGGGGCGGGGGGCTACGAGCAGTACTTC,CASGMTGAGGYEQYF
many,TRBD2,TRBV28,TRBJ2-7,TGTGCCAGCAGTTTCTATGGACTAGCGGGGGGGAACGAGCAGTACTTC,CASSFYGLAGGNEQYF
many,NA,TRBV7-9,TRBJ2-1,TGTGCCAGCAGCTTAGCAGGGCGGATCGATGAGCAGTTCTTC,CASSLAGRIDEQFF
NA,TRBD2,TRBV7-9,TRBJ2-2,TGTGCCAGCAGCTTAGGGGGGACTAGCGGGAGGGCCGAGCTGTTTTTT,CASSLGGTSGRAELFF
NA,TRBD2,TRBV29-1,TRBJ2-1,TGCAGCGGGGTAGGACTAGCGGGAGGCGACTACAATGAGCAGTTCTTC,CSGVGLAGGDYNEQFF
many,TRBD1,TRBV24-1,TRBJ2-7,TGTGCCACCAGTGATCCCCGGACAGGGTCCTACGAGCAGTACTTC,CATSDPRTGSYEQYF
NA,TRBD1,TRBV20-1,TRBJ2-1,TGCAGTGCTAGAGATCGGGGCAGGGGGCATTACAATGAGCAGTTCTTC,CSARDRGRGHYNEQFF
many,NA,TRBV15,TRBJ2-1,TGTGCCACCGCTCTTGGCAGGGTCTACAATGAGCAGTTCTTC,CATALGRVYNEQFF
NA,NA,TRBV19,TRBJ2-3,TGTGCCAGTAGTAAACTGGATTCGAGTGCAGGAGATACGCAGTATTTT,CASSKLDSSAGDTQYF
NA,NA,TRBV2,TRBJ1-6,TGTGCCAGCAGTGATTCCAAATCCTATAATTCACCCCTCCACTTT,CASSDSKSYNSPLHF
NA,NA,TRBV4-1,TRBJ2-2,TGCGCCAGCAGCCAAGAGGGCAGGCCCGTCGGGGGGGAGCTGTTTTTT,CASSQEGRPVGGELFF
NA,TRBD2,TRBV10-1,TRBJ2-2,TGCGCCAGCAGTGGGACTAGCGGGGGTACCGGGGAGCTGTTTTTT,CASSGTSGGTGELFF
few,TRBD1,TRBV10-3,TRBJ1-6,TGTGCCATCAGTAACCGGGACAGGGATTCACCCCTCCACTTT,CAISNRDRDSPLHF
NA,TRBD1,TRBV9,TRBJ2-1,TGTGCCAGCAGCACCGGGACAGTACAAGTCAATGAGCAGTTCTTC,CASSTGTVQVNEQFF